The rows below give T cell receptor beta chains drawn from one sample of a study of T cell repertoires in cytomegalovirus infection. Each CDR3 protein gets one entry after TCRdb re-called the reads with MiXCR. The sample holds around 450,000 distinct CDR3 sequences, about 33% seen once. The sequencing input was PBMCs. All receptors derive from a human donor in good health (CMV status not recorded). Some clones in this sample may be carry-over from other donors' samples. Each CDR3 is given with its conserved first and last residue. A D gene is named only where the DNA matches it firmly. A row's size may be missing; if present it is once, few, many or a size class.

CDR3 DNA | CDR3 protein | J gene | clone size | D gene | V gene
TGTGCCAGCAGCCCTGGGACAGGGGTTCCTGGAAACACCATATATTTT | CASSPGTGVPGNTIYF | TRBJ1-3 | many | TRBD1 | TRBV7-2
TGTGCCAGCAGTTCCTGGGTCTATGGCTACACCTTC | CASSSWVYGYTF | TRBJ1-2 | few | . | TRBV28
TGTGCCAGCAGTTTAGACTCGGGGAGGAGTGAGCAGTTCTTC | CASSLDSGRSEQFF | TRBJ2-1 | . | . | TRBV12-3/TRBV12-4
TGTGCCAGCAGCGGAAGCCCCCGGGGGGATACGCAGTATTTT | CASSGSPRGDTQYF | TRBJ2-3 | many | . | TRBV7-2
TGTGCCACCAGTGATTCGGGGTTTAATTCACCCCTCCACTTT | CATSDSGFNSPLHF | TRBJ1-6 | few | . | TRBV24-1
TGTGCCAGTAGTCCCGCCCGCGGCGACCCACAGATACGGGGGTATTTT | CASSPARGDPQIRGYF | TRBJ2-3 | . | . | TRBV19
TGTGCCAGCAGCTACTACGCAAAGGCTAGCGGGGGCAGTGAGCCGTTCTTC | CASSYYAKASGGSEPFF | TRBJ2-1 | . | TRBD2 | TRBV7-2
TGCAGTGCTAGAGATTTAAACTATGGCTACACCTTC | CSARDLNYGYTF | TRBJ1-2 | few | . | TRBV20-1
TGTGCCAGCAGCCAGAGGGGGTTAATGAACACCGGGGAGCTGTTTTTT | CASSQRGLMNTGELFF | TRBJ2-2 | few | . | TRBV7-8
TGTGCCAGCAGCTCTACAGGGGTCAGCTCCTACAATGAGCAGTTCTTC | CASSSTGVSSYNEQFF | TRBJ2-1 | . | TRBD1 | TRBV11-1
TGTGCCACCCGGTGGTACGGGGCCGCAGCTTTCTTT | CATRWYGAAAFF | TRBJ1-1 | many | . | TRBV28
TGTTCCACCACTAGCGGGGGGGCTCAAGATACGCAGTATTTT | CSTTSGGAQDTQYF | TRBJ2-3 | . | TRBD2 | TRBV24-1
TGCAGCGTTGCGCCTACTCAGGGGCAAGAGACCCAGTACTTC | CSVAPTQGQETQYF | TRBJ2-5 | many | . | TRBV29-1
TGTGCCAGCAGCACCACAGGGGGCACTGGGGCCAACGTCCTGACTTTC | CASSTTGGTGANVLTF | TRBJ2-6 | . | TRBD1 | TRBV6-5
TGTGCCAGCAGCTTAGGGGGCAGCTTTAATTCACCCCTCCACTTT | CASSLGGSFNSPLHF | TRBJ1-6 | many | . | TRBV7-2
TGCGCCAGCAGCCATGCCCGAAGGGACTCTGGGGCCAACGTCCTGACTTTC | CASSHARRDSGANVLTF | TRBJ2-6 | . | . | TRBV4-1
TGCGCCAGCAGCCCGGACACTTACATGAACACTGAAGCTTTCTTT | CASSPDTYMNTEAFF | TRBJ1-1 | . | . | TRBV5-1
TGTGCCAGCAGCTCCGGGCTTGTCGAGACCTATGGCTACACCTTC | CASSSGLVETYGYTF | TRBJ1-2 | many | . | TRBV7-6
TGCAGCGTTGGGGAGACCTACAATGAGCAGTTCTTC | CSVGETYNEQFF | TRBJ2-1 | . | . | TRBV29-1
TGCGCCAGCAGCACTTTGGGCATCACCGGGGAGCTGTTTTTT | CASSTLGITGELFF | TRBJ2-2 | . | . | TRBV5-1
TGCGCCAGCAGCTGGGGGCCAACTGGAAACACCATATATTTT | CASSWGPTGNTIYF | TRBJ1-3 | few | . | TRBV5-1
TGTGCCAGCAACCAGCCTAATAATTCACCCCTCCACTTT | CASNQPNNSPLHF | TRBJ1-6 | many | . | TRBV6-1
TGTGCCAGCAAGGAATGGGACCGGGACGGAAGGACCGGGTATACGCAGTATTTT | CASKEWDRDGRTGYTQYF | TRBJ2-3 | few | . | TRBV6-2/TRBV6-3
TGTGCCAGCAGCTCTGACATAGCCAAAAACATTCAGTACTTC | CASSSDIAKNIQYF | TRBJ2-4 | . | . | TRBV5-5
TGTGCTAGTGGTTTGGTAGATACGCAGTATTTT | CASGLVDTQYF | TRBJ2-3 | . | . | TRBV12-5
TGTGCCAGCGCAGGCTCTGGGGCCAACGTCCTGACTTTC | CASAGSGANVLTF | TRBJ2-6 | few | . | TRBV2
TGTGCCACCCTTCCCTCGGGGGCCCCCACAGATACGCAGTATTTT | CATLPSGAPTDTQYF | TRBJ2-3 | many | . | TRBV10-3
TGTGCCAGCAGTTTATACCCCGGGACCTGGGATGATGGCTACACCTTC | CASSLYPGTWDDGYTF | TRBJ1-2 | many | . | TRBV28
TGTGCCAGCAGCTCCCCAGGGGAGAGATCCTACGAGCAGTACTTC | CASSSPGERSYEQYF | TRBJ2-7 | many | . | TRBV7-2
TGTGCCAGCAGCTTAGGGGCCTTGGGACGAGGGACAAGACAAGAGACCCAGTACTTC | CASSLGALGRGTRQETQYF | TRBJ2-5 | few | . | TRBV7-2
TGTGCCAGCAGCCCATCGCTAGGGAGCTCTGGAAACACCATATATTTT | CASSPSLGSSGNTIYF | TRBJ1-3 | many | . | TRBV7-2
TGCGCCAGCAGCCAAGACAGGTCCGGTGAAGCTTTCTTT | CASSQDRSGEAFF | TRBJ1-1 | few | . | TRBV4-1
TGTGCCAGCAGCTTATTGCAGCTACAAGAGACCCAGTACTTC | CASSLLQLQETQYF | TRBJ2-5 | . | . | TRBV11-2
TGTGCCATCAGTTGGGGAGACAATGAGCAGTTCTTC | CAISWGDNEQFF | TRBJ2-1 | . | . | TRBV6-5
TGTGCCAGGAGTTCCGCGACAGTCTACAATCAGCCCCAGCATTTT | CARSSATVYNQPQHF | TRBJ1-5 | once | . | TRBV12-3/TRBV12-4
TGTGCCAGCAGCGTAATAGCGGGGGGTTCCGAGCAGTACTTC | CASSVIAGGSEQYF | TRBJ2-7 | . | TRBD2 | TRBV9
TGTGCCAGCAGCGCCTACCGGGACAGAAATCAGCCCCAGCATTTT | CASSAYRDRNQPQHF | TRBJ1-5 | many | TRBD1 | TRBV7-8
TGTGCCAGTAGTATACGGAATGCGGGCTATGGCTACACCTTC | CASSIRNAGYGYTF | TRBJ1-2 | . | . | TRBV19
TGTGCCACCAGTGACCCACGGGGGGGCGAGTGGAATGAGCAGTTCTTC | CATSDPRGGEWNEQFF | TRBJ2-1 | . | TRBD2 | TRBV24-1
TGTGCCAGCAGCTTGGACCTACTAGCCATTCCCTCCGCGGCCCAAGAGACCCAGTACTTC | CASSLDLLAIPSAAQETQYF | TRBJ2-5 | . | . | TRBV5-4
TGTGCCAGCAGCTTGGTTTCAGGGGGAAGGACCTATGGCTACACCTTC | CASSLVSGGRTYGYTF | TRBJ1-2 | . | TRBD1 | TRBV5-5
TGTGCCAGCAGCTTAGTAGCAGGCGCCTTTATGAATACGCAGTATTTT | CASSLVAGAFMNTQYF | TRBJ2-3 | few | . | TRBV7-8
TGTGCCAGCAGCCACGGGACCACTGAAGCTTTCTTT | CASSHGTTEAFF | TRBJ1-1 | . | . | TRBV11-2
TGCAGTGCTAGTTTTCGGGGCCCCGAGCAGTACTTC | CSASFRGPEQYF | TRBJ2-7 | once | . | TRBV20-1
TGTGCCAGTAGTCGTCTCGACACCACGGGGAGGGGGGAGCTGTTTTTT | CASSRLDTTGRGELFF | TRBJ2-2 | few | . | TRBV19
TGTGCCAGCAGCTCGACTAGTATATCCTACAATGAGCAGTTCTTC | CASSSTSISYNEQFF | TRBJ2-1 | many | . | TRBV6-5
TGTGCCAGCAGCCCGAGCGGTTTGGCCGAGCAGTACTTC | CASSPSGLAEQYF | TRBJ2-7 | many | . | TRBV7-6
TGTGCCAGCAGAAGACGACAGGAGACGAACACTGAAGCTTTCTTT | CASRRRQETNTEAFF | TRBJ1-1 | few | . | TRBV2
TGTGCCAGCGGTAGGGGGATGAACACTGAAGCTTTCTTT | CASGRGMNTEAFF | TRBJ1-1 | . | . | TRBV2
TGTGCCAGCAGCACGGCCACTAGCGGGGCAGATACGCAGTATTTT | CASSTATSGADTQYF | TRBJ2-3 | few | TRBD2 | TRBV7-9
TGTGCCAGCAGTTACTCGAACAGGCACCTCACAGATACGCAGTATTTT | CASSYSNRHLTDTQYF | TRBJ2-3 | many | . | TRBV6-5
TGTGCCAGCAGTACCCCCACAGGGCTACATAGCAATCAGCCCCAGCATTTT | CASSTPTGLHSNQPQHF | TRBJ1-5 | . | . | TRBV28
TGTGCCACCTCCCCCGGACAGGGGGCTGTGGAGCTGTTTTTT | CATSPGQGAVELFF | TRBJ2-2 | . | TRBD1 | TRBV6-8